What follows are 23 T cell receptor beta chains derived from one specimen sequenced in a study of neurological immune-mediated disorders. TCRdb passed the 5' RACE reads through MiXCR, listing each CDR3 protein once. The table has 60,000 to 85,000 distinct CDR3 sequences, around 5% seen once. Source material: PBMCs. These receptors were obtained from an older woman with multiple sclerosis.

This clonotype has ten or more counts. The genes are TRBV12-3 or TRBV12-4 and TRBJ2-3; D perhaps matches TRBD2 (6 bases). CDR3 size: 16 residues. Trimming stripped 3 bases from V and 3 bases from J, with 16 bases between. The CDR3 here is CASSFGSGLGTDTQYF. The CDR3 DNA reads TGTGCCAGCAGTTTCGGTAGCGGATTAGGTACAGATACGCAGTATTTT.

The J gene is TRBJ2-3, the V gene TRBV5-1, with D uncertain. The germline V and J ends were trimmed by 0 bases and 3 bases, with 5 bases remaining between them. The germline V gene has CDR1 SGHRS and CDR2 YFSETQ. This CDR3 contains 13 residues. This CDR3 is CASSLVGTDTQYF. CDR3 in DNA: TGCGCCAGCAGCTTGGTGGGTACAGATACGCAGTATTTT.

This clonotype was counted at least ten times. This chain joins TRBV7-9 and TRBJ1-3; TRBD1 is a possible D gene (6 bases). The germline gives CDR1 SEHNR, CDR2 FQNEAQ (reference sequence). V was clipped by 3 bases and J by 8 bases, with 11 bases between them. CDR3 length: 13 residues. The chain's CDR3 is CASSLTGVDTIYF. The CDR3 DNA is TGTGCCAGCAGCTTGACAGGTGTAGACACCATATATTTT.

This clonotype appeared many times. The chain carries TRBV5-1 and TRBJ2-1; D is unresolved. Per germline, CDR1 SGHRS and CDR2 YFSETQ. The length of the CDR3 is 14 residues. Trimming left V 0 bases short and J 4 bases short, with 8 bases between. The CDR3 region has the DNA TGCGCCAGCAGCTTGGGAGCTGTGTACAATGAGCAGTTCTTC. Protein product: CASSLGAVYNEQFF.

The J gene is TRBJ1-2, the V gene TRBV4-1, with D uncertain. Trimming took 3 bases from V and 1 from J, leaving 9 bases between them. Germline CDR1 reads MGHRA; CDR2 reads YSYEKL. This CDR3 has 14 residues. As DNA, the CDR3 is TGCGCCAGCAGCCAGGGTAAAGTTAACTATGGCTACACCTTC. Translation gives CASSQGKVNYGYTF.

The sample holds a few counts of this clonotype. The rearrangement joins TRBV10-1 to TRBJ1-5; 8 nucleotides line up with TRBD1. The J segment lost 2 bases and the V segment lost 9 bases, leaving 15 bases of the junction unmatched. This CDR3 spans 17 amino acids. The germline V gene has CDR1 WNHNN and CDR2 SYGVQD (reference sequence). DNA for the CDR3: TGCGCCAGTAACGGACAGGGTGGTCCTAAGGGCAATCAGCCCCAGCATTTT. Encoded protein: CASNGQGGPKGNQPQHF.

CDR3 nucleotide sequence: TGTGCCAGCAGACCGGGACAGCAGACCGGGGAGCTGTTTTTT. Residues: CASRPGQQTGELFF. The chain recombines TRBV12-3 or TRBV12-4 with TRBJ2-2; the match to TRBD1 covers 7 bases. The CDR3 is 14 residues long. The J segment lost 5 bases and the V segment lost 6 bases, leaving 6 bases of the junction unmatched.

This clonotype occurred many times. V gene TRBV9 combines with J gene TRBJ1-1, with 7 bases aligning to TRBD1. With V trimmed by 0 bases and J by 0 bases, 2 bases remained unmatched. CDR3 size: 15 residues. Germline CDR1 reads SGDLS; CDR2 reads YYNGEE. The CDR3 DNA reads as TGTGCCAGCAGCGTAGGGGGACAGATGAACACTGAAGCTTTCTTT. Its translation is CASSVGGQMNTEAFF.

This clonotype was detected ten times or more. The chain is built from TRBV28 and TRBJ1-2; no reliable D call. CDR1 and CDR2 (germline): MDHEN, SYDVKM. The CDR3 length is 11 residues. Deletions cut 8 bases from V and 1 base from J, with 5 bases between. The CDR3 coding sequence is TGTGCCAGCCTCCTTAACTATGGCTACACCTTC. This encodes CASLLNYGYTF.

In its sample, this clonotype was seen many times. This chain links TRBV29-1 with TRBJ2-3, with TRBD2 matching 12 bases. CDR1 and CDR2 from the germline V gene are SQVTM and ANQGSEA. This CDR3 is built from 14 residues. V lost 8 bases, J lost 2 bases, and 5 bases stayed unmatched. This chain's CDR3 is CSIRTSGATDTQYF. The CDR3 region has the DNA TGCAGCATCAGGACTAGCGGGGCCACAGATACGCAGTATTTT.

This clonotype was seen repeatedly, ten times or more. CDR3 nucleotides: TGTGCCAGCAGTTATGCCCGAGGGCGGAGGAGCACAGATACGCAGTATTTT. Translation gives CASSYARGRRSTDTQYF. The chain carries TRBV6-5 and TRBJ2-3; perhaps TRBD2 as D (5 bases). Trimming removed 3 bases from V and 0 bases from J, with 16 bases in between. Germline V CDR1 and CDR2: MNHEY, SVGAGI. This CDR3 comprises 17 residues.

This clonotype has ten or more counts. The chain couples TRBV5-1 to TRBJ2-1; D unclear. V lost 0 bases and J 9 bases, leaving 13 bases between the germline ends. The germline V gene encodes CDR1 SGHRS and CDR2 YFSETQ. The CDR3 runs to 14 residues. The CDR3 coding sequence is TGCGCCAGCAGCTTGGTAGTAGACCACACTGAGCAGTTCTTC. It specifies CASSLVVDHTEQFF.

This clonotype was recorded at least ten times. The DNA is left out, because the CDR3 cannot be placed on it with certainty; the CDR3 is given as TCRdb lists it. The chain employs TRBV21-1 and TRBJ2-7; the table calls TRBD2, which could not be checked here. TRBV21-1 is shown as a pseudogene. Inclusive of both ends, the CDR3 amounts to 16 amino acids. CDR3 sequence reads: CASSRTWGGGAYEQYF.

There are many counts of this clonotype. This rearrangement joins TRBV12-3 or TRBV12-4 to TRBJ2-1, with 14 bases that match TRBD2. The CDR3 extends over 15 amino acids. V gave up 6 bases and J gave up 6 bases; unmatched junction bases: 4. The CDR3 loop reads CASRGTSGSFNEQFF. Here the CDR3 DNA reads TGTGCCAGCAGGGGGACTAGCGGGAGCTTCAATGAGCAGTTCTTC.

J is TRBJ1-4 and V is TRBV4-1; D is possibly TRBD1 (5 bases). The CDR3 extends over 15 amino acids. The germline gives CDR1 MGHRA, CDR2 YSYEKL. With 4 bases removed from V and 8 bases from J, the gap between germline ends came to 17 bases. For the CDR3, the DNA is TGCGCCAGCAGCCGTCCGACAGCTCAGGAGGAAAAACTGTTTTTT. Amino acid sequence: CASSRPTAQEEKLFF.

This clonotype was found many times. The CDR3 sequence: CSAIDRALKGKLFF. Here the CDR3 DNA reads TGCAGTGCGATTGATCGGGCACTTAAGGGAAAACTGTTTTTT. The chain links TRBV20-1 to TRBJ1-4, with D unresolved. The V gene's germline CDR1 is DFQATT and CDR2 SNEGSKA (reference sequence). This CDR3 spans 14 amino acids. The V gene lost 6 bases and the J gene lost 10 bases, with 21 bases spanning the gap.

This clonotype was detected ten times or more. This chain uses TRBV20-1 with TRBJ2-7; no clear D gene. V shed 6 bases and J shed 2 bases, with 11 bases lying between them. This CDR3 is 12 amino acids long. CDR1 and CDR2 from the germline V gene are DFQATT and SNEGSKA (reference sequence). The CDR3, as DNA: TGCAGTGCCTCTTTACACCCCTACGAGCAGTACTTC. It translates to CSASLHPYEQYF.

This clonotype was counted a few times. The chain links TRBV6-2 or TRBV6-3 to TRBJ2-2; D may be TRBD2 (6 bases). The CDR3 contains 15 residues. Trimming left V 8 bases short and J 6 bases short, with 19 bases between. Germline CDR1 is MNHEY and CDR2 is SVGEGT. Here the CDR3 DNA reads TGTGCCAGCGGAGCGGGTAGTGTGATCCCCGGGGAGCTGTTTTTT. Translation gives CASGAGSVIPGELFF.

This clonotype was observed many times. The chain employs TRBV12-3 or TRBV12-4 and TRBJ2-7; tentative D call: TRBD2 (6 bases). The germline V and J ends were trimmed by 5 bases and 0 bases, with 11 bases remaining between them. The CDR3 is 14 residues long. CDR3 loop: CASSASSVSYEQYF. In DNA, the CDR3 is TGTGCCAGCAGTGCTTCTAGCGTCTCCTACGAGCAGTACTTC.

Points on this clonotype: This sequence may be a read error, since a much larger clone differs from it by one base. The chain carries TRBV5-1 and TRBJ1-2; no clear D. With 0 bases removed from V and 4 bases from J, the gap between germline ends came to 13 bases. The CDR3 consists of 15 residues. The germline CDR1 and CDR2 sequences are SGHRS and YFSETQ. CDR3 sequence (DNA): TGCGCCAGCAGCTTGGAAGGATCGCTCTGCTATGGCTACACCTTC. It encodes CASSLEGSLCYGYTF.

This clonotype has a count of ten or more. The chain uses TRBV3-1 and TRBJ2-2; TRBD1 agrees at 9 bases. In germline, CDR1 is LGHDT, CDR2 YNNKEL (reference sequence). The CDR3 length is 15 residues. V lost 4 bases and J lost 6; bases outside the gene matches: 6. CDR3 DNA sequence: TGTGCCAGCAGCCCCAGGGACAGGGCACCCGGGGAGCTGTTTTTT. Amino acid sequence: CASSPRDRAPGELFF. The variable domain in full, completed from reference TRBV3-1 and TRBJ2-2, reads DTAVSQTPKYLVTQMGNDKSIKCEQNLGHDTMYWYKQDSKKFLKIMFSYNNKELIINETVPNRFSPKSPDKAHLNLHINSLELGDSAVYFCASSPRDRAPGELFFGEGSRLTVL.

In this sample, this clonotype turned up many times. The chain couples TRBV7-2 to TRBJ2-1; TRBD2 aligns across 10 bases. The CDR3 extends over 14 amino acids. Germline values: CDR1 SGHTA, CDR2 FQGNSA. The junction had 2 bases not matched to a gene; V was cut back by 5 bases and J by 4 bases. The CDR3 loop is CASSNSGGYNEQFF. CDR3 DNA: TGTGCCAGCAGCAATAGCGGGGGGTACAATGAGCAGTTCTTC. Full variable domain (outside the CDR3, taken from reference TRBV7-2 and TRBJ2-1): GAGVSQSPSNKVTEKGKDVELRCDPISGHTALYWYRQSLGQGLEFLIYFQGNSAPDKSGLPSDRFSAERTGGSVSTLTIQRTQQEDSAVYLCASSNSGGYNEQFFGPGTRLTVL.

This clonotype was detected many times. An end of the junction differs from the germline gene, which may be a read error. The chain uses TRBV18 and TRBJ2-4; TRBD2 matches 11 bases. This CDR3 contains 18 residues. Per the germline V gene, CDR1 is KGHSH and CDR2 is LQKENI. The CDR3 DNA sequence: TGTGCCAGCTCACCATACGATTCCCAGACAGGGACCACTAGCGGGAGTCCTTTT. This translates into CASSPYDSQTGTTSGSPF.